The next 17 T cell receptor beta chains were all read from a single sample in a study of shared clonotypes between healthy human individuals (dated by TCRdb to about 2020). Library prep was done by the immunoSEQ multiplex PCR assay. Held by TCRdb, this immuneACCESS table contains in-frame sequences only and omits some clones. Under half of the omission traces to an unresolved V gene where checked; the cause of the rest is unknown. The sample contains more than 2 million clones, approximately 96% of them found a single time. Clones ranked in the top ten supply 0.1% to 0.15% of the sample. The sample taken for sequencing was naive CD4+ T cells sorted from blood. The cell subset or site label of this sample denotes: CD45RA+ positively selected. Every receptor here comes from a young man in good health.

V gene TRBV6-5 combines with J gene TRBJ2-5; TRBD1 is a possible D gene (6 bases). From germline, CDR1 is MNHEY and CDR2 SVGAGI. The CDR3 runs to 15 residues. Trimming took off 1 base at V and 1 base at J, with 10 bases between the two ends. For the CDR3, the DNA is TGTGCCAGCAGTTACTGGGACACGGTCCAAGAGACCCAGTACTTC. This gives the protein CASSYWDTVQETQYF.

Concerning this clone: This sample also contains other DNA sequences that code for the same CDR3. The chain joins TRBV5-1 to TRBJ1-1, with D possibly TRBD1 on 6 matching bases. Per germline, CDR1 SGHRS and CDR2 YFSETQ. Trimming took off 1 base at V and 1 base at J, with 8 bases between the two ends. This CDR3 region has 14 residues. The CDR3 region is CASSLPQGNTEAFF. CDR3 in DNA: TGCGCCAGCAGCTTGCCACAGGGGAACACTGAAGCTTTCTTT. The full variable domain, its missing parts supplied by reference TRBV5-1 and TRBJ1-1, is KAGVTQTPRYLIKTRGQQVTLSCSPISGHRSVSWYQQTPGQGLQFLFEYFSETQRNKGNFPGRFSGRQFSNSRSEMNVSTLELGDSALYLCASSLPQGNTEAFFGQGTRLTVV.

The rearrangement joins TRBV30 to TRBJ1-5, with TRBD1 identical over 7 bases. CDR3 length: 14 amino acids. Germline V gives CDR1 GTSNPN, CDR2 SVGIG (reference sequence). V shed 5 bases, J shed 0 bases, and the junction held 4 bases outside the gene matches. CDR3 amino acids: CAWGGDSSNQPQHF. DNA for the CDR3: TGTGCCTGGGGCGGGGACAGTAGCAATCAGCCCCAGCATTTT.

This chain uses TRBV6-1 with TRBJ1-1, with unresolved D. V shed 5 bases and J shed 0 bases, with 13 bases lying between them. This CDR3 comprises 15 residues. Germline V gene sequence: CDR1 MNHNS, CDR2 SASEGT. Written as DNA, the CDR3 is TGTGCCAGCAGTAAAACCGGGCTACTGAACACTGAAGCTTTCTTT. Its protein is CASSKTGLLNTEAFF.

The genes are TRBV7-6 and TRBJ2-1, with D possibly being TRBD1 (5 bases). This CDR3 comprises 15 residues. Germline CDR1 and CDR2: SGHVS and FNYEAQ. Trimming left V 0 bases short and J 7 bases short, with 13 bases between. The CDR3 loop reads CASSLAQGMGNEQFF. Here the CDR3 DNA reads TGTGCCAGCAGCTTAGCGCAGGGAATGGGGAATGAGCAGTTCTTC.

The chain is built from TRBV5-1 and TRBJ2-5; 7 nucleotides line up with TRBD2. V gave up 4 bases and J gave up 5 bases; unmatched junction bases: 11. The CDR3 covers 15 residues. CDR1 is SGHRS, CDR2 YFSETQ, per germline. The CDR3 sequence is CASSPRDPGGETQYF. The CDR3 coding sequence is TGCGCCAGCAGCCCCAGGGACCCCGGGGGGGAGACCCAGTACTTC.

Comments on this clone: The germline gene is not matched at one end of the junction; a read error may be the cause. The chain combines TRBV5-1 with TRBJ2-7; 7 nucleotides agree with TRBD1. Per germline, CDR1 SGHRS and CDR2 YFSETQ. The CDR3 totals 15 residues. The CDR3 spells CVSSFYRGESYEQYF. CDR3 nucleotide sequence: TGCGTCAGCAGCTTTTACAGGGGTGAATCCTACGAGCAGTACTTC.

CDR3 in DNA: TGTGCCAGTAGTATTACGGCCCCCAGATCCGGAAACACCATATATTTT. Its protein product is CASSITAPRSGNTIYF. This rearrangement joins TRBV19 to TRBJ1-3; D not certain. V lost 3 bases and J 4 bases, leaving 16 bases between the germline ends. This CDR3 is built from 16 residues. Germline CDR1 and CDR2: LNHDA and SQIVND (reference sequence).

The chain joins TRBV9 to TRBJ1-5, with D unclear. Germline CDR1 and CDR2: SGDLS and YYNGEE. Trimming left V 3 bases short and J 4 bases short, with 14 bases between. CDR3 length: 15 residues. This CDR3 is CASSEEPALNQPQHF. The CDR3 DNA follows: TGTGCCAGCAGCGAAGAGCCGGCCCTTAATCAGCCCCAGCATTTT. Full variable domain (missing parts from reference TRBV9 and TRBJ1-5): DSGVTQTPKHLITATGQRVTLRCSPRSGDLSVYWYQQSLDQGLQFLIQYYNGEERAKGNILERFSAQQFPDLHSELNLSSLELGDSALYFCASSEEPALNQPQHFGDGTRLSIL.

The chain recombines TRBV2 with TRBJ1-5; no definite D call. This CDR3 has 11 amino acids. V was trimmed by 6 bases and J by 8 bases, leaving 8 bases between them. Germline V gives CDR1 SNHLY, CDR2 FYNNEI. Here the CDR3 DNA reads TGTGCCAGCAGAAATAGTGAGCCCCAGCATTTT. Protein sequence: CASRNSEPQHF.

The chain employs TRBV4-2 and TRBJ1-2; the match to TRBD1 covers 8 bases. There are 14 residues in the CDR3. With V trimmed by 4 bases and J by 4 bases, 5 bases remained unmatched. Germline V lookup: CDR1 LGHNA, CDR2 YNFKEQ. The CDR3 DNA reads as TGTGCCAGCAGCCCAGGGACAGGAATCTATGGCTACACCTTC. Protein sequence: CASSPGTGIYGYTF.

V and J are TRBV4-1 and TRBJ2-7, with D maybe TRBD2 (5 bases). Between the trimmed V and J ends, which lost 4 bases and 5 bases, there was a span of 15 bases. The CDR3 contains 14 residues. CDR1 MGHRA and CDR2 YSYEKL come from the germline V gene. CDR3: CASSLLPGIHEQYF. CDR3 sequence (DNA): TGCGCCAGCAGCCTTCTTCCCGGGATCCACGAGCAGTACTTC.

The V and J genes are TRBV6-1 and TRBJ2-7, with 8 bases aligning to TRBD1. Germline lookup yields CDR1 MNHNS and CDR2 SASEGT. The CDR3 runs to 12 residues. Trimming took 6 bases from V and 8 from J; bases not matched to a gene: 6. The CDR3 DNA reads TGTGCCAGCAGCATTGGACAGGGAAAGCAGTACTTC. Its protein is CASSIGQGKQYF.

The CDR3, as DNA: TGCGCCAGCAGCTTTCCTTTGGGACAGGGGGACGAGCAGTACTTC. Translated: CASSFPLGQGDEQYF. The V gene is TRBV5-1, the J gene TRBJ2-7; 11 nucleotides align to TRBD1. Germline V gives CDR1 SGHRS, CDR2 YFSETQ. The CDR3 totals 15 residues. V was pared by 2 bases and J by 5 bases, with 6 bases of the junction left unmatched.

The J gene is TRBJ2-7, the V gene TRBV10-3; TRBD1 aligns across 7 bases. The CDR3 is made up of 15 amino acids. Trimming at V came to 4 bases and at J to 2 bases, leaving 8 bases not matched to a gene. The germline V gene encodes CDR1 ENHRY and CDR2 SYGVKD. The CDR3 DNA sequence: TGTGCCATCAGTGGGGAGAGGGGGCCGCCCTACGAGCAGTACTTC. It codes for CAISGERGPPYEQYF.

The V gene is TRBV10-3, the J gene TRBJ1-2; D may be TRBD1 (6 bases). Germline CDR1 is ENHRY and CDR2 is SYGVKD. Trimming pared 6 bases from V and 2 bases from J, leaving 22 bases between. There are 17 residues in the CDR3. The CDR3 DNA is TGTGCCATCAGCCTCCACAGGGAAGCGAGGCAGAACTATGGCTACACCTTC. Protein: CAISLHREARQNYGYTF.

V gene TRBV6-6 combines with J gene TRBJ2-5; a possible D gene is TRBD2 (7 bases). CDR1 is MNHNY, CDR2 SVGAGI, per germline (reference sequence). V was cut by 2 bases and J by 2 bases, with 15 bases left in between. The CDR3 contains 16 residues. CDR3: CASSYGGGSGQETQYF. CDR3 bases: TGTGCCAGCAGTTACGGCGGGGGCAGTGGTCAAGAGACCCAGTACTTC.